This TCR beta chain is from a study of T-cell memory formation after mild COVID-19. Overall study: The study found TCR clusters largely donor specific.

One entry per CDR3 protein results from TCRdb running MiXCR on the 5' RACE reads. The data contain about 320,000 distinct CDR3 sequences, approximately 14% of them singletons. Notes on this clonotype: Its cognate antigen is unknown.

CDR1 and CDR2 from the germline V gene are MNHEY and SVGAGI. The CDR3 length is 13 residues. Trimming took 5 bases from V and 8 from J, leaving 15 bases between them. Regarding the study as a whole: Later expanders leaned CD4+, whereas day 15 to 85 contracting clones were balanced CD4/CD8.

The V gene is TRBV6-5, the J gene TRBJ1-2, with D unclear. The sequenced sample was PBMCs or a T cell subset sorted from them (not recorded which). This sequence was found in a young man who had mild COVID-19 (a few samples of this study predate the infection). Cell type and time point are not known. The CDR3 bases are TGTGCCAGCAGTCCTCCGGGGTCCGGAGGCTACACCTTC. Amino acids: CASSPPGSGGYTF.